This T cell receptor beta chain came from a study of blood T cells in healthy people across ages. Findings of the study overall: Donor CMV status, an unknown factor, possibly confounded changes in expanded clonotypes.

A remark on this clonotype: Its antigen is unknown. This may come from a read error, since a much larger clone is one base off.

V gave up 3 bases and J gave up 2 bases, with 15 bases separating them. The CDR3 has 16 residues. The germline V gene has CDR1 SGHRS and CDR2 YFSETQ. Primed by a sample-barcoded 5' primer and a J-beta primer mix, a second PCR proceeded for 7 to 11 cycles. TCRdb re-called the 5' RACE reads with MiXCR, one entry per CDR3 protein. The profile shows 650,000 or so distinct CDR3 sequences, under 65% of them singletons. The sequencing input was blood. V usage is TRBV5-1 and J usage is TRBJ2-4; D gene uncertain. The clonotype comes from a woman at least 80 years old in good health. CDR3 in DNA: TGCGCCAGCAGCTCCGGGCTCGAGGCGACCAAAAACATTCAGTACTTC. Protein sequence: CASSSGLEATKNIQYF. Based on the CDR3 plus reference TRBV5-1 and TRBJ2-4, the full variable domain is KAGVTQTPRYLIKTRGQQVTLSCSPISGHRSVSWYQQTPGQGLQFLFEYFSETQRNKGNFPGRFSGRQFSNSRSEMNVSTLELGDSALYLCASSSGLEATKNIQYFGAGTRLSVL.